The 14 T cell receptor beta chains in this list originate from one sample, sequenced in a study of human T cells and chemical hapten exposure (dated by TCRdb to 2020 to 2022). Read against the paper, the sample's time point label means: patch test 3, about 24 weeks after DPC sensitization. The intended sense of this specimen's treatment or condition label: therapeutic diphenylcyclopropenone sensitization with weekly scalp DPC. Total RNA was isolated from unfractionated whole blood collected in Tempus Blood RNA tubes. The library was obtained by RACE. TCRdb lists the instrument as NextSeq 500. TCRdb ran its own pipeline on the public reads, namely fastp trimming at Q25 and MiXCR clone calling, and kept in-frame beta chains. Rows matching on CDR3 protein sequence are summarized as one entry with the most common DNA and genes. The sample yields just under 40,000 distinct CDR3 sequences; 12% were counted once. The ten top clones hold 2% to 2.5% of the sample.

This specimen consisted of whole blood, obtained in connection with sensitization to the hapten diphenylcyclopropenone (DPC). These receptors were obtained from a woman in her 40s with alopecia areata. Some clones in this sample may be carry-over from other donors' samples.

This clonotype was recorded at least ten times. The CDR3 coding sequence is TGTGCCAGCAGTCCGGGACTAGCGGGAGCCACTGAGCAGTTCTTC. It is translated as CASSPGLAGATEQFF. This sequence joins TRBV27 and TRBJ2-1; TRBD2 matches 14 bases. Germline assignment: CDR1 MNHEY and CDR2 SMNVEV (reference sequence). This CDR3 region has 15 residues. V was pared by 5 bases and J by 9 bases, with 6 bases of the junction left unmatched.

In its sample, this clonotype was seen many times. J is TRBJ1-6 and V is TRBV6-5; 9 bases align to TRBD1. The germline V gene encodes CDR1 MNHEY and CDR2 SVGAGI. The CDR3 is 16 residues long. The V gene end was trimmed by 4 bases and the J gene end by 7 bases; junction bases not matched to a gene: 8. The CDR3: CASSFSQGARNSPLHF. CDR3 coding DNA: TGTGCCAGCAGTTTCTCACAGGGGGCTCGGAATTCACCCCTCCACTTT.

The chain employs TRBV30 and TRBJ1-5, with TRBD1 identical over 8 bases. Trimming removed 0 bases from V and 6 bases from J; junction bases left unmatched: 1. The CDR3 has 13 amino acids. The V gene's germline CDR1 is GTSNPN and CDR2 SVGIG (reference sequence). CDR3 protein: CAWSVQGVQPQHF. The CDR3, as DNA: TGTGCCTGGAGTGTACAGGGGGTTCAGCCCCAGCATTTT.

The chain combines TRBV28 with TRBJ2-3; 7 bases are a match to TRBD2. Germline lookup yields CDR1 MDHEN and CDR2 SYDVKM. V dropped 5 bases and J dropped 2; count of bases not matched to a gene: 7. The CDR3 is made up of 15 amino acids. The CDR3, as DNA: TGTGCCAGCAGTCCCTTCGCGGGAGTCACAGATACGCAGTATTTT. It translates to CASSPFAGVTDTQYF. Complete variable domain (other parts from reference TRBV28 and TRBJ2-3): DVKVTQSSRYLVKRTGEKVFLECVQDMDHENMFWYRQDPGLGLRLIYFSYDVKMKEKGDIPEGYSVSREKKERFSLILESASTNQTSMYLCASSPFAGVTDTQYFGPGTRLTVL.

This clonotype turned up a few times. The J gene is TRBJ2-1, the V gene TRBV10-1; the D call may be TRBD1 or TRBD2 (6 bases each). CDR3 length: 14 amino acids. Deletions cut 4 bases from V and 8 bases from J, with 15 bases between. Germline V gene sequence: CDR1 WNHNN, CDR2 SYGVQD (reference sequence). This CDR3 reads CASSGLAAGDEQFF. Here the CDR3 DNA reads TGCGCCAGCAGTGGATTAGCGGCAGGGGATGAGCAGTTCTTC.

This chain connects TRBV14 to TRBJ1-2; no clear D. This CDR3 has 12 residues. Looked up from germline, CDR1 is SGHDN and CDR2 is FVKESK. Trimming stripped 0 bases from V and 8 bases from J, with 7 bases between. CDR3 sequence (DNA): TGTGCCAGCAGCCAAGACAGAGGAGGCTACACCTTC. This gives the protein CASSQDRGGYTF.

This clonotype was recorded at least ten times. This chain uses TRBV6-2 or TRBV6-3 with TRBJ1-2; 8 nucleotides line up with TRBD1. J gave up 2 bases and V 7 bases, and 12 bases lay outside the gene matches. This CDR3 region has 16 residues. Germline V gene lookup returns CDR1 MNHEY and CDR2 SVGEGT. CDR3 nucleotide sequence: TGTGCCAGCACCGATAGGAGGGACAGGAGAAACTATGGCTACACCTTC. Translated: CASTDRRDRRNYGYTF.

This clonotype was counted once. A read error may be the cause here, since a much bigger clone is one base away. The chain recombines TRBV3-1 with TRBJ2-2; D is uncertain. The germline V gene has CDR1 LGHDT and CDR2 YNNKEL (reference sequence). This CDR3 comprises 12 residues. CDR3 DNA sequence: TGTGTCAGCAGCCTCCGGCCCGGGGAGCTGTTTTTT. It codes for CVSSLRPGELFF.

This clonotype was found many times. V and J are TRBV28 and TRBJ2-5, with a weak D call TRBD1 (6 bases). Germline lookup yields CDR1 MDHEN and CDR2 SYDVKM. V was pared by 5 bases and J by 3 bases, with 19 bases between. The CDR3 is made up of 16 amino acids. The CDR3 sequence: CASSPRGEAGEETQYF. The CDR3 nucleotides read TGTGCCAGCAGTCCACGCGGCGAGGCAGGGGAAGAGACCCAGTACTTC.

There are many counts of this clonotype. This chain links TRBV28 with TRBJ1-2; D not certain. Germline V CDR1 and CDR2: MDHEN, SYDVKM. V gave up 9 bases and J gave up 8 bases, with 10 bases separating them. The CDR3 is 10 residues long. The CDR3 nucleotides read TGTGCCAGTCTGTACGAAGGCTACACCTTC. As protein: CASLYEGYTF.

This chain uses TRBV27 with TRBJ2-6, with D possibly being TRBD2 (5 bases). This CDR3 spans 15 amino acids. CDR1 is MNHEY, CDR2 SMNVEV, per germline (reference sequence). The V gene lost 3 bases and the J gene lost 2 bases, with 8 bases spanning the gap. The CDR3 sequence is CASSFNGAGANVLTF. The CDR3 DNA is TGTGCCAGCAGTTTCAACGGGGCTGGGGCCAACGTCCTGACTTTC.

This clonotype showed up many times. This rearrangement joins TRBV12-3 or TRBV12-4 to TRBJ1-5; 7 bases are shared with TRBD1. J gave up 0 bases and V 5 bases, and 4 bases lay outside the gene matches. The CDR3 covers 15 residues. CDR3 DNA sequence: TGTGCCAGCAGTGCACAGGGGTATAGCAATCAGCCCCAGCATTTT. Translation gives CASSAQGYSNQPQHF.

Here the CDR3 reads CASSILAGVNEQFF. CDR3 nucleotides: TGTGCCAGTAGTATATTAGCGGGAGTCAATGAGCAGTTCTTC. The chain links TRBV19 to TRBJ2-1, with 9 bases identical to TRBD2. There are 14 residues in the CDR3. J gave up 6 bases and V 2 bases, and 2 bases lay outside the gene matches. Germline CDR1 reads LNHDA; CDR2 reads SQIVND (reference sequence).

This clonotype was seen at least ten times. The chain links TRBV25-1 to TRBJ1-2; possibly TRBD1 for D (6 bases). V gave up 2 bases and J gave up 7 bases, with 11 bases separating them. CDR1 is MGHDK, CDR2 SYGVNS, per germline. The CDR3 extends over 13 amino acids. The CDR3 is CASSESRGAGYTF. CDR3 bases: TGTGCCAGCAGTGAAAGTAGGGGGGCTGGCTACACCTTC.